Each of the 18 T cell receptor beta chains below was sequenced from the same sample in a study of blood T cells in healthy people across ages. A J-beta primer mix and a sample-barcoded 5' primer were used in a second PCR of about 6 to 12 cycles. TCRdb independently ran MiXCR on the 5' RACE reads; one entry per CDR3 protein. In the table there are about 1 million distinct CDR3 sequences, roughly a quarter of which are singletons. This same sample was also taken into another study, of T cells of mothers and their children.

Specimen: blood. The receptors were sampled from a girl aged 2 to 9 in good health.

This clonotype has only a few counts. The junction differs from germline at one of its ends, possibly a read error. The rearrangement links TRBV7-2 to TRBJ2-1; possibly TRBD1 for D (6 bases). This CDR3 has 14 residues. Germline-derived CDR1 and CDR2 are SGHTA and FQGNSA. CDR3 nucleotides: TGTGCCAGCAGCTTAGGCGGACTCGAGGGGGAGCAATTCTTC. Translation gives CASSLGGLEGEQFF. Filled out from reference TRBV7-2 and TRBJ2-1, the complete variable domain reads GAGVSQSPSNKVTEKGKDVELRCDPISGHTALYWYRQSLGQGLEFLIYFQGNSAPDKSGLPSDRFSAERTGGSVSTLTIQRTQQEDSAVYLCASSLGGLEGEQFFGPGTRLTVL.

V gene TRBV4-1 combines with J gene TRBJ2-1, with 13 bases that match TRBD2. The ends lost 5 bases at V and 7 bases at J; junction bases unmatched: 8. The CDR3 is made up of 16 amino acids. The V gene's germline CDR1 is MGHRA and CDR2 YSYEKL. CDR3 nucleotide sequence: TGCGCCAGCAGCTTCCGGACTAGCGGGAGAGCGAATGAGCAGTTCTTC. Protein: CASSFRTSGRANEQFF.

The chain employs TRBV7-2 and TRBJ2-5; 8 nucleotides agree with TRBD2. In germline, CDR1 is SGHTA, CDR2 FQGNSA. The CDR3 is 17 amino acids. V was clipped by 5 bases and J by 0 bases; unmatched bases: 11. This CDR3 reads CASSLLPSGRYQETQYF. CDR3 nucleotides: TGTGCCAGCAGCCTCCTTCCTAGCGGGCGGTACCAAGAGACCCAGTACTTC.

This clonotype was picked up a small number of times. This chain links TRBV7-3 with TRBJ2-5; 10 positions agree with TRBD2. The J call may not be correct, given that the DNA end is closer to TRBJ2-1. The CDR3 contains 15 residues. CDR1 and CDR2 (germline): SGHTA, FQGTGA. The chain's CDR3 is CASSWTSGGQGEQFF. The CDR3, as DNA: TGTGCCAGCAGCTGGACTAGCGGTGGTCAGGGTGAGCAGTTCTTC.

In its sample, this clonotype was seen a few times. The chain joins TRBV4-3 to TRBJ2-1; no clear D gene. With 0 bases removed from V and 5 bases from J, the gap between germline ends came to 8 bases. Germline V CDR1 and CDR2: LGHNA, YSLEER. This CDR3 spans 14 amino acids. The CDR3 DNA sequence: TGCGCCAGCAGCCAAGAACCGGATAACAATGAGCAGTTCTTC. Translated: CASSQEPDNNEQFF.

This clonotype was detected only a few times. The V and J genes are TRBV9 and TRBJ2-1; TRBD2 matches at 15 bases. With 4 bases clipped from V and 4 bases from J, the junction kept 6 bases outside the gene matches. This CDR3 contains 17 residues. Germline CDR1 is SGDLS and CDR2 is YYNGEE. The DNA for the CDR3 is TGTGCCAGCAGCCCTGGACTAGCGGGAGGGGGGTACAATGAGCAGTTCTTC. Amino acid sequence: CASSPGLAGGGYNEQFF.

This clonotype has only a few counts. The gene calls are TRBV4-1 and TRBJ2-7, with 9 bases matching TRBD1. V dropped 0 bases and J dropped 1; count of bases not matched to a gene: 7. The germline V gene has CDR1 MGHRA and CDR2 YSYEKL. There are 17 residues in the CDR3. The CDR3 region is CASSQEISGQGSYEQYF. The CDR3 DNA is TGCGCCAGCAGCCAAGAGATATCAGGACAGGGGTCCTACGAGCAGTACTTC.

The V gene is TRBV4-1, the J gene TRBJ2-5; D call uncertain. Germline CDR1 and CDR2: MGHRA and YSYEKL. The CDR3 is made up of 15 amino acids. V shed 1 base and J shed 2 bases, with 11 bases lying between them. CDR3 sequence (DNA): TGCGCCAGCAGCCAAGGTGAACGAGTGCAAGAGACCCAGTACTTC. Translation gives CASSQGERVQETQYF.

Here the CDR3 reads CASSSGLAGAEQYF. As DNA, the CDR3 is TGTGCCAGCAGCTCGGGACTAGCGGGAGCCGAGCAGTACTTC. The rearrangement joins TRBV12-3 or TRBV12-4 to TRBJ2-7, with 14 bases identical to TRBD2. V lost 6 bases to trimming and J lost 6 bases; unmatched junction nucleotides: 4. The CDR3 loop spans 14 amino acids.

The CDR3 coding sequence is TGCGCCAGCAGCCCCAGCATCTTGAGGGACGTCTCGAAAAAACTGTTTTTT. As protein: CASSPSILRDVSKKLFF. V is TRBV4-1 and J is TRBJ1-4; TRBD1 is a possible D gene (5 bases). Germline lookup yields CDR1 MGHRA and CDR2 YSYEKL. The CDR3 contains 17 residues. Deletions cut 4 bases from V and 9 bases from J, with 24 bases between.

This CDR3 is CASSLIRQGPTNEKLFF. Here the CDR3 DNA reads TGTGCCAGCAGCTTAATCCGACAGGGACCAACTAATGAAAAACTGTTTTTT. The chain recombines TRBV13 with TRBJ1-4, with 7 bases aligning to TRBD1. The CDR3 length is 17 residues. V lost 2 bases and J lost 0; bases outside the gene matches: 6. Looked up from germline, CDR1 is PRHDT and CDR2 is FYEKMQ (reference sequence).

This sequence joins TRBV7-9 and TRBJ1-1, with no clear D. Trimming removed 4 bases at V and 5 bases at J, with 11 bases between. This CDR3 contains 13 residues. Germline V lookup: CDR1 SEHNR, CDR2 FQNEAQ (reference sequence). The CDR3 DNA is TGTGCCAGCAGCTCCTGGCGAGATACTGAAGCTTTCTTT. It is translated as CASSSWRDTEAFF.

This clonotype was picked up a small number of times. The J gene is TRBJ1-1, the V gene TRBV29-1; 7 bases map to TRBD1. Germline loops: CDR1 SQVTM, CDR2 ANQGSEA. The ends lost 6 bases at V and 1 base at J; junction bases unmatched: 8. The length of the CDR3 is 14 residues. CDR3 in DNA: TGCAGCGTCCCCAAGGGGGCCGGGAACACTGAAGCTTTCTTT. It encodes CSVPKGAGNTEAFF.

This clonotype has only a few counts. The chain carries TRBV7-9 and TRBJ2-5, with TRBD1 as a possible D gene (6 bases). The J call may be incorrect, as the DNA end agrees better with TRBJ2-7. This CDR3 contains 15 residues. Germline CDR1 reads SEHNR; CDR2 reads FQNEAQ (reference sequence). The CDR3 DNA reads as TGTGCCAGCAGCTCCCAACAGGGAATTTCCTACGAGCAGTACTTC. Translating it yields CASSSQQGISYEQYF.

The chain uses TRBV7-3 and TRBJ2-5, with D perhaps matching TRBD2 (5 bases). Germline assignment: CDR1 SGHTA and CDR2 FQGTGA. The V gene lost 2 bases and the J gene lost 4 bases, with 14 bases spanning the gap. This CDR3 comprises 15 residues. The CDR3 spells CASSLLGTAGETQYF. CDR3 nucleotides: TGTGCCAGCAGCTTATTAGGAACGGCGGGAGAGACCCAGTACTTC.

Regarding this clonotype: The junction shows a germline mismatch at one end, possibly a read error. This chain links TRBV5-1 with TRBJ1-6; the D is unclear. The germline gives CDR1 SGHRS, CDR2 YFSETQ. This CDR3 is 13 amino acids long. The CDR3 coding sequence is TGCGCCAGCAGCCCTGAGGACCTGTCACCCCTCCGCTTT. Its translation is CASSPEDLSPLRF.

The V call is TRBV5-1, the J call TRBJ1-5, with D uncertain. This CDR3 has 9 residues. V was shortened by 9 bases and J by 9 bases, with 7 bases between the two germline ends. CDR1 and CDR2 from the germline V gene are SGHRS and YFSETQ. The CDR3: CATAGPQHF. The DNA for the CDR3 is TGCGCCACCGCAGGGCCCCAGCATTTT.

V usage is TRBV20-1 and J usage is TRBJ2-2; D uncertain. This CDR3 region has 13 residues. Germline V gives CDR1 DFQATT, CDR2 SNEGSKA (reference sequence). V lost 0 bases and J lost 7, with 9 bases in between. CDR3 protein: CSARDNYSGELFF. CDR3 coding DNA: TGCAGTGCTAGAGATAACTACAGCGGGGAGCTGTTTTTT.